One sample yielded the 9 T cell receptor beta chains listed below, sequenced in a study of CD8+CD57+ T cells in acquired aplastic anemia. CDR3 and TCR beta VDJ profiling relied on genomic DNA as the template. From the reads, TCRdb called clonotypes with MiXCR, one entry per CDR3 protein. The sample lists about 240,000 distinct CDR3 sequences, around half occurring once. Those patients picked for sequencing had displayed CD8+CD57+ cell expansion on flow cytometry. Sequencing input: sorted CD4+, CD8+, or CD8+CD57+ T cells (not recorded which) from PBMCs. The receptors were gathered from a human donor with aplastic anemia.

V and J are TRBV6-2 or TRBV6-3 and TRBJ2-7, with a possible D match to TRBD1 (6 bases). The CDR3 is 16 residues long. V gave up 4 bases and J gave up 4 bases, with 20 bases separating them. CDR1 is MNHEY, CDR2 SVGEGT, per germline. The DNA of the CDR3 is TGTGCCAGCAGTTGGGTCTTCTCAGGGACACTGTACGAGCAGTACTTC. This codes for CASSWVFSGTLYEQYF.

To note about this clonotype: One junction end does not reproduce the germline sequence, and a read error may be involved. The chain uses TRBV20-1 and TRBJ2-1; a possible D gene is TRBD2 (6 bases). This CDR3 contains 13 residues. CDR1 and CDR2 (germline): DFQATT, SNEGSKA (reference sequence). The DNA of the CDR3 is TGCAGTGCTAGGGAGGGTTATAGCAATGGGCAGTTCTTC. This sequence encodes CSAREGYSNGQFF.

Worth noting for this clonotype: A single base separates this from a much larger clone, so it may be a read error. The chain has TRBV5-1 and TRBJ2-7; unclear D gene. The CDR3 is made up of 14 amino acids. Germline CDR1 reads SGHRS; CDR2 reads YFSETQ. The CDR3 DNA is TGCGCCAGCAGCTTGGAACAGAACACCTACGAGCAGCACTTC. Translated, it gives CASSLEQNTYEQHF.

This sequence joins TRBV19 and TRBJ2-2; no clear D gene. The ends were cut back, 8 bases at V and 0 bases at J, with 7 bases in the middle. This CDR3 comprises 13 residues. Germline V CDR1 and CDR2: LNHDA, SQIVND (reference sequence). The CDR3: CASPRPNTGELFF. CDR3 in DNA: TGTGCCAGTCCGCGACCGAACACCGGGGAGCTGTTTTTT.

The V call is TRBV20-1, the J call TRBJ2-1; D is unclear. The CDR3 spans 12 residues. Germline CDR1 and CDR2: DFQATT and SNEGSKA (reference sequence). The V end lost 5 bases, the J end lost 5 bases, and 10 bases lay between the germline ends. CDR3 in DNA: TGCAGTGCTTACTATACCCACAATGAGCAGTTCTTC. This sequence encodes CSAYYTHNEQFF.

A few counts support this clonotype. V and J are TRBV20-1 and TRBJ2-5; D perhaps matches TRBD1 (6 bases). V was trimmed by 2 bases and J by 1 base, leaving 11 bases between them. The length of the CDR3 is 14 residues. The germline CDR1 and CDR2 sequences are DFQATT and SNEGSKA (reference sequence). CDR3 nucleotide sequence: TGCAGTGCTAGACCAGGACAGATCCAAGAGACCCAGTACTTC. It codes for CSARPGQIQETQYF.

This clonotype was counted at least ten times. V is TRBV10-3 and J is TRBJ1-5; D unclear. Germline-derived CDR1 and CDR2 are ENHRY and SYGVKD. Trimming removed 2 bases at V and 3 bases at J, with 14 bases between. The CDR3 runs 16 residues. CDR3 residues: CAISERLVLNNQPQHF. In nucleotides, the CDR3 is TGTGCCATCAGTGAGCGGTTGGTACTTAACAATCAGCCCCAGCATTTT.

This clonotype was counted ten times or more. The gene calls are TRBV7-9 and TRBJ2-4, with TRBD1 identical over 9 bases. Germline V gene data show CDR1 as SEHNR and CDR2 as FQNEAQ (reference sequence). The CDR3 runs 16 residues. The V segment lost 5 bases and the J segment 0 bases; nucleotides outside the gene matches: 5. The CDR3 sequence is CASSNTGGAAKNIQYF. CDR3 bases: TGTGCCAGCAGCAACACAGGGGGCGCAGCCAAAAACATTCAGTACTTC.

As to this clonotype: This sequence may be a read error, since a much larger clone differs from it by one base. The CDR3 does not close with the conserved phenylalanine or tryptophan, likely indicating a read error. CDR3 DNA sequence: TGTGCCAGCAGCGTAGGCGGGAGCGGGGGGGCCCCCGAGCAGTTCCTC. Encoded protein: CASSVGGSGGAPEQFL. The V and J genes are TRBV9 and TRBJ2-1, with 10 bases fitting TRBD2. The CDR3 is 16 amino acids. Trimming took 0 bases from V and 10 from J; bases not matched to a gene: 10. Germline lookup yields CDR1 SGDLS and CDR2 YYNGEE.